The 25 T cell receptor beta chains below were found in one sample sequenced in a study of shared clonotypes between healthy human individuals (dated by TCRdb to about 2020). CD8 naive samples were CD45RO-negative cells positively selected for CCR7, giving a CD45RA+CCR7+ population that excluded TemRA cells. The library was built by means of the immunoSEQ multiplex PCR assay. Here the immuneACCESS table is served through TCRdb, limited to in-frame sequences with V and J called. Missing clones are a known gap in these copies; in checked studies unresolved V genes cover under half, and the rest lacks a known reason. This sample holds 800,000 or so clones; approximately 97% were observed only once. Jointly, the top ten make up less than 0.25% of the sample. The sample was naive CD8+ T cells sorted from blood. Read against the paper, the sample's cell subset or site label means: CD45RA+CCR7+. The receptors derive from a man aged 25-45 years in good health.

CDR3 loop: CASSWTGEFSGANVLTF. CDR3 DNA: TGTGCCAGCTCCTGGACAGGGGAATTCTCTGGGGCCAACGTCCTGACTTTC. The chain recombines TRBV27 with TRBJ2-6, with 9 bases lining up with TRBD1. Germline CDR1 is MNHEY and CDR2 is SMNVEV (reference sequence). The trim removed 8 bases at V and 0 bases at J, leaving 8 bases unmatched. CDR3 size: 17 residues.

The chain combines TRBV30 with TRBJ1-1, with D perhaps TRBD1 (6 bases). The CDR3 covers 15 residues. CDR1 and CDR2 from the germline V gene are GTSNPN and SVGIG (reference sequence). Trimming took 0 bases from V and 0 from J, leaving 11 bases between them. This chain's CDR3 is CAWSVQGLLNTEAFF. The DNA for the CDR3 is TGTGCCTGGAGTGTACAGGGACTGTTGAACACTGAAGCTTTCTTT.

This chain connects TRBV29-1 to TRBJ2-7; TRBD2 might be the D (6 bases). The germline V and J ends were trimmed by 6 bases and 6 bases, with 18 bases remaining between them. CDR1 SQVTM and CDR2 ANQGSEA come from the germline V gene. The CDR3 extends over 13 amino acids. The CDR3 loop reads CSVEEGLSPEQYF. CDR3 DNA sequence: TGCAGCGTGGAGGAGGGCCTATCTCCCGAGCAGTACTTC.

This chain joins TRBV7-6 and TRBJ2-1; 14 nucleotides agree with TRBD2. The junction had 18 bases not matched to a gene; V was cut back by 5 bases and J by 9 bases. Per the germline V gene, CDR1 is SGHVS and CDR2 is FNYEAQ. The CDR3 length is 19 residues. CDR3 region: CASSDTGLAGEGINREQFF. The CDR3 DNA sequence: TGTGCCAGCAGCGACACGGGACTAGCGGGAGAGGGAATCAATCGTGAGCAGTTCTTC.

This rearrangement joins TRBV6-5 to TRBJ1-1, with D uncertain. CDR1 is MNHEY and CDR2 is SVGAGI in the germline V gene. V shed 0 bases and J shed 4 bases, with 12 bases lying between them. The CDR3 length is 15 residues. CDR3 sequence reads: CASSYSRPVLTEAFF. Written as DNA, the CDR3 is TGTGCCAGCAGTTACTCGCGCCCGGTTCTCACTGAAGCTTTCTTT.

CDR3 region: CASSVQGSTYEQYF. CDR3 DNA sequence: TGTGCCAGCAGCGTACAGGGTAGCACCTACGAGCAGTACTTC. The chain has TRBV11-3 and TRBJ2-7; D possibly corresponds to TRBD1 (6 bases). The V gene's germline CDR1 is SGHNT and CDR2 YENEEA. The CDR3 is 14 amino acids. V was shortened by 5 bases and J by 2 bases, with 13 bases between the two germline ends.

This clone has just one count. This rearrangement joins TRBV6-5 to TRBJ2-7; perhaps TRBD2 as D (6 bases). Germline V gene lookup returns CDR1 MNHEY and CDR2 SVGAGI. Trimming pared 10 bases from V and 4 bases from J, leaving 23 bases between. This CDR3 comprises 15 residues. CDR3 DNA sequence: TGTGCCACCTCGACCGGGGAGGCGACGGGATACGAGCAGTACTTC. Translated: CATSTGEATGYEQYF.

This chain connects TRBV28 to TRBJ1-2; 10 bases map to TRBD1. The length of the CDR3 is 14 residues. From germline, CDR1 is MDHEN and CDR2 SYDVKM. With 5 bases clipped from V and 6 bases from J, the junction kept 6 bases outside the gene matches. CDR3 region: CASSPPGTGDGYTF. CDR3 DNA: TGTGCCAGCAGTCCCCCCGGGACAGGGGATGGCTACACCTTC.

This chain joins TRBV7-9 and TRBJ2-1; 7 bases map to TRBD2. V trimming: 5 bases; J trimming: 5 bases; junction bases outside the gene matches: 9. CDR3 length equals 15 residues. The V gene's germline CDR1 is SEHNR and CDR2 FQNEAQ (reference sequence). The CDR3 region has the DNA TGTGCCAGCAGCATTAACCGGGAGGCCGACAATGAGCAGTTCTTC. This codes for CASSINREADNEQFF.

This chain uses TRBV7-2 with TRBJ1-1; the D is unclear. The V and J ends lost 1 base and 13 bases respectively, with 13 bases between them. Germline CDR1 is SGHTA and CDR2 is FQGNSA. CDR3 length: 12 residues. CDR3: CASSLVVSGGFF. The CDR3 DNA is TGTGCCAGCAGCTTAGTGGTCAGCGGCGGTTTCTTT.

The chain joins TRBV10-2 to TRBJ2-5; D possibly corresponds to TRBD2 (6 bases). This CDR3 comprises 14 residues. In germline, CDR1 is WSHSY, CDR2 SAAADI. V dropped 10 bases and J dropped 5 bases, with 20 bases sitting between them. CDR3 protein: CAIMAGFSSETQYF. In DNA form, the CDR3 reads TGCGCCATCATGGCGGGGTTTAGCTCGGAGACCCAGTACTTC.

The chain employs TRBV9 and TRBJ2-1, with 7 bases aligning to TRBD1. Per the germline V gene, CDR1 is SGDLS and CDR2 is YYNGEE. The V segment lost 0 bases and the J segment 6 bases; nucleotides outside the gene matches: 6. The CDR3 is 15 residues long. The CDR3 loop is CASSVGGQVRNEQFF. In DNA, the CDR3 is TGTGCCAGCAGCGTAGGCGGACAGGTTCGCAATGAGCAGTTCTTC.

The chain recombines TRBV15 with TRBJ1-2; 7 bases map to TRBD1. With V trimmed by 0 bases and J by 2 bases, 3 bases remained unmatched. Germline CDR1 reads LNHNV; CDR2 reads YYDKDF (reference sequence). The CDR3 totals 15 residues. The CDR3 sequence is CATSRDGTDNYGYTF. CDR3 bases: TGTGCCACCAGCAGAGACGGGACAGACAACTATGGCTACACCTTC.

The CDR3 DNA reads as TGTGCCAGCAGCAAACCTTCAGAGGGGGGGACCGGGGAGCTGTTTTTT. Translation gives CASSKPSEGGTGELFF. V is TRBV21-1 and J is TRBJ2-2; TRBD2 was called by the table and not checked on the DNA. TRBV21-1 is a listed pseudogene. CDR3 length: 16 amino acids.

CDR3 amino acids: CASSYSRGGGNEQFF. The DNA of the CDR3 is TGTGCCAGCAGTTACTCCAGGGGAGGGGGCAATGAGCAGTTCTTC. The V and J genes are TRBV6-6 and TRBJ2-1; maybe TRBD2 (7 bases). This CDR3 is built from 15 residues. The V and J ends lost 0 bases and 6 bases respectively, with 12 bases between them. Germline-derived CDR1 and CDR2 are MNHNY and SVGAGI (reference sequence).

The CDR3 region has the DNA TGTGCCAGCAGCTTAGTAGGGAACACGAGCTCCTACGAGCAGTACTTC. Protein sequence: CASSLVGNTSSYEQYF. The rearrangement links TRBV7-9 to TRBJ2-7, with D uncertain. Germline lookup yields CDR1 SEHNR and CDR2 FQNEAQ (reference sequence). The CDR3 has 16 residues. V lost 1 base, J lost 0 bases, and 13 bases lay in between.

The chain joins TRBV19 to TRBJ2-1, with D unclear. The CDR3 is 17 amino acids. V was pared by 7 bases and J by 5 bases, with 24 bases between. The germline CDR1 and CDR2 sequences are LNHDA and SQIVND (reference sequence). CDR3 nucleotides: TGTGCCAGTACTCCTCTGGAGATGGGCAGAGAGAACAATGAGCAGTTCTTC. This sequence encodes CASTPLEMGRENNEQFF.

V gene TRBV15 combines with J gene TRBJ2-2; D uncertain. The CDR3 has 15 amino acids. Per the germline V gene, CDR1 is LNHNV and CDR2 is YYDKDF (reference sequence). The V gene lost 0 bases and the J gene lost 1 base, with 6 bases spanning the gap. The CDR3 DNA is TGTGCCACCAGCAGAGAGGGTTGGAACACCGGGGAGCTGTTTTTT. Protein: CATSREGWNTGELFF.

V usage is TRBV7-3 and J usage is TRBJ2-3, with 7 bases matching TRBD2. In germline, CDR1 is SGHTA, CDR2 FQGTGA. V gave up 3 bases and J gave up 5 bases; unmatched junction bases: 11. The CDR3 length is 16 residues. Here the CDR3 reads CASSFISRGVGDTQYF. The CDR3 region has the DNA TGTGCCAGCAGCTTTATCTCCCGGGGGGTAGGAGATACGCAGTATTTT.

This chain connects TRBV29-1 to TRBJ2-1; 8 bases fit TRBD1. CDR1 and CDR2 (germline): SQVTM, ANQGSEA. J gave up 6 bases and V 0 bases, and 7 bases lay outside the gene matches. The CDR3 contains 15 residues. DNA for the CDR3: TGCAGCGTTGAAGAGACAGGGGATGAAAGCAATGAGCAGTTCTTC. Translation gives CSVEETGDESNEQFF.

The V call is TRBV7-2, the J call TRBJ2-3; D unresolved. CDR1 is SGHTA and CDR2 is FQGNSA in the germline V gene. Between the trimmed V and J ends, which lost 3 bases and 2 bases, there was a span of 9 bases. There are 14 residues in the CDR3. CDR3 region: CASSFVGSTDTQYF. The CDR3 DNA is TGTGCCAGCAGCTTCGTGGGGTCCACAGATACGCAGTATTTT.

This clone occurred once. This sequence joins TRBV30 and TRBJ1-2; TRBD1 might be the D (5 bases). CDR1 GTSNPN and CDR2 SVGIG come from the germline V gene (reference sequence). This CDR3 is 14 amino acids long. The V gene lost 0 bases and the J gene lost 6 bases, with 14 bases spanning the gap. The CDR3 reads CAWSVRAGRNGYTF. CDR3 nucleotide sequence: TGTGCCTGGAGTGTACGGGCAGGGCGGAATGGCTACACCTTC.

Worth noting for this clone: Other DNA sequences in the same sample also yield this CDR3. The V call is TRBV9, the J call TRBJ2-7, with 10 bases that match TRBD1. Germline loops: CDR1 SGDLS, CDR2 YYNGEE. CDR3 length: 14 amino acids. V gave up 4 bases and J gave up 2 bases; unmatched junction bases: 3. The CDR3 bases are TGTGCCAGCAGCCCAGGACAGGGGGCCTACGAGCAGTACTTC. This codes for CASSPGQGAYEQYF.

The chain joins TRBV7-9 to TRBJ1-3; D remains ambiguous. Germline V gene sequence: CDR1 SEHNR, CDR2 FQNEAQ (reference sequence). The germline V and J ends were trimmed by 2 bases and 1 base, with 12 bases remaining between them. The CDR3 runs to 16 residues. For the CDR3, the DNA is TGTGCCAGCAGCTTAAGTATACTAGAGTCTGGAAACACCATATATTTT. This encodes CASSLSILESGNTIYF.

The chain is built from TRBV28 and TRBJ2-1; TRBD1 or TRBD2 may be the D gene (5 bases each). Germline V CDR1 and CDR2: MDHEN, SYDVKM. Between the trimmed V and J ends, which lost 8 bases and 10 bases, there was a span of 18 bases. The CDR3 extends over 13 amino acids. The CDR3: CASFREGVGEQFF. The CDR3 nucleotides are TGTGCCAGCTTCCGGGAAGGGGTCGGCGAGCAGTTCTTC.